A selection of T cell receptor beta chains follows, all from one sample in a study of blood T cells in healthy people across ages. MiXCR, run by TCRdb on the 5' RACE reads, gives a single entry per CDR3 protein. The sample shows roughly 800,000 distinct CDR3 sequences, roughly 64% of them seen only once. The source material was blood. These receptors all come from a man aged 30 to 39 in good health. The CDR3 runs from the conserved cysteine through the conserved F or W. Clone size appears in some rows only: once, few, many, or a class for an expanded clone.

CDR3aa: CASSYAGGPGYTF; abundance: NA; v_gene: TRBV6-5
CDR3aa: CASSTPSGNYGYTF; abundance: NA; v_gene: TRBV28
CDR3aa: CASSLFRGTYEQYF; abundance: NA; v_gene: TRBV12-3/TRBV12-4
CDR3aa: CASRIAGTGNTYEQYF; abundance: NA; v_gene: TRBV6-1
CDR3aa: CSAKPMRIRLRETQYF; abundance: few; v_gene: TRBV20-1
CDR3aa: CSARDTGFFYEQYF; abundance: NA; v_gene: TRBV20-1
CDR3aa: CATSDPGSGYTF; abundance: NA; v_gene: TRBV24-1
CDR3aa: CASSRDPSGGAADTQYF; abundance: few; v_gene: TRBV28
CDR3aa: CASSLGLVPQYF; abundance: NA; v_gene: TRBV7-8
CDR3aa: CASSVMGGQTGEKLFF; abundance: few; v_gene: TRBV9
CDR3aa: CSVGGTGRQYF; abundance: NA; v_gene: TRBV29-1
CDR3aa: CASSVSGRDNEQFF; abundance: NA; v_gene: TRBV9
CDR3aa: CSARKFVTSGRFQETQYF; abundance: NA; v_gene: TRBV20-1
CDR3aa: CASSEGVGRAYGYTF; abundance: NA; v_gene: TRBV2
CDR3aa: CASSPHPERNSPLHF; abundance: NA; v_gene: TRBV9
CDR3aa: CASSYDGTGEKLFF; abundance: NA; v_gene: TRBV7-2
CDR3aa: CSATGTSGSYEQYF; abundance: few; v_gene: TRBV20-1
CDR3aa: CSASHPLNRETEQYF; abundance: few; v_gene: TRBV20-1